This is a list of T cell receptor beta chains from one sample in a study of beta chain features in type 1 diabetes. Clones were read by immunoSEQ multiplex PCR, and TCRdb kept only the in-frame ones, dropping some. This table has tens of thousands of clones, roughly three fifths appearing once. Sequenced material: Tregs from blood. Receptor source: a woman aged 18 to 35 in good health. The CDR3 runs from the conserved cysteine through the conserved F or W. The D gene is left open where the match is weak. Clone size, where shown, is once, few, many, or a class for clones that have expanded.

-,TRBV5-1,TRBD2,TRBJ2-2,CASSWTLASSGGTTTGELFF,TGCGCCAGCAGCTGGACACTGGCCTCTAGCGGGGGGACAACCACCGGGGAGCTGTTTTTT
few,TRBV19,-,TRBJ1-4,CASSVTRGHVSEKLFF,TGTGCCAGTAGTGTGACCCGGGGTCACGTCTCTGAAAAACTGTTTTTT
-,TRBV30,TRBD2,TRBJ2-1,CAWIPRPGLAYNEQFF,TGTGCCTGGATTCCGCGGCCGGGACTAGCCTACAATGAGCAGTTCTTC
-,TRBV5-1,-,TRBJ1-2,CASSLPGRGYGYTF,TGCGCCAGCAGCTTGCCGGGCAGGGGCTATGGCTACACCTTC
-,TRBV5-1,-,TRBJ2-1,CASSMQPSAEANEQFF,TGCGCCAGCAGCATGCAACCTAGCGCCGAGGCGAATGAGCAGTTCTTC
once,TRBV6-6,TRBD1,TRBJ1-2,CASTRTGTSNYGYTF,TGTGCCAGCACTCGGACAGGGACCTCTAACTATGGCTACACCTTC
-,TRBV11-2,TRBD2,TRBJ2-1,CASSFKGYERDSVEQFF,TGTGCCAGTTCCTTTAAGGGGTACGAGCGGGATTCGGTTGAGCAGTTCTTC
few,TRBV15,TRBD1,TRBJ1-4,CATSREEWTGEEKLFF,TGTGCCACCAGCAGAGAGGAGTGGACAGGTGAAGAAAAACTGTTTTTT
few,TRBV18,-,TRBJ1-1,CASSLSYLPGQNTEAFF,TGTGCCAGCTCACTCTCGTACCTTCCGGGACAGAACACTGAAGCTTTCTTT
-,TRBV7-6,-,TRBJ2-6,CASSLLPRVNLSGANVLTF,TGTGCCAGCAGCTTACTCCCGCGGGTTAACCTCTCTGGGGCCAACGTCCTGACTTTC
few,TRBV7-9,-,TRBJ2-2,CASSFTVGGGELFF,TGTGCCAGCAGCTTTACCGTCGGCGGCGGGGAGCTGTTTTTT
few,TRBV4-2,-,TRBJ2-7,CASSQEWGDSYEQYF,TGTGCCAGCAGCCAAGAATGGGGGGACTCCTACGAGCAGTACTTC
few,TRBV5-4,-,TRBJ2-2,CASSLLVSGNTGELFF,TGTGCCAGCAGCTTACTTGTAAGCGGGAACACCGGGGAGCTGTTTTTT
-,TRBV30,-,TRBJ1-1,CAWSVRGGAEAFF,TGTGCCTGGAGTGTACGGGGGGGGGCTGAAGCTTTCTTT
-,TRBV7-2,-,TRBJ2-3,CASSFRLTDTQYF,TGTGCCAGCAGCTTCAGGTTAACAGATACGCAGTATTTT
-,TRBV29-1,-,TRBJ2-3,CSVEDLGVRDTQYF,TGCAGCGTTGAAGATCTCGGGGTCCGGGATACGCAGTATTTT
-,TRBV27,TRBD1,TRBJ1-2,CASSMTGGRGYTF,TGTGCCAGCAGTATGACAGGGGGCCGTGGCTACACCTTC
-,TRBV10-3,-,TRBJ2-5,CATAGVGQETQYF,TGTGCCACTGCAGGGGTAGGGCAAGAGACCCAGTACTTC
-,TRBV4-1,TRBD1,TRBJ2-5,CASSYSDRKETQYF,TGCGCCAGCAGCTATTCGGACAGGAAAGAGACCCAGTACTTC
-,TRBV28,-,TRBJ1-2,CASSFRGFYGYTF,TGTGCCAGCAGTTTCAGGGGCTTCTATGGCTACACCTTC
once,TRBV2,TRBD2,TRBJ2-3,CASTPGGGRGTDTQYF,TGTGCCAGCACTCCCGGCGGGGGGCGCGGCACAGATACGCAGTATTTT
-,TRBV25-1,TRBD1,TRBJ2-3,CASSEPPGGAVGSGTQYF,TGTGCCAGCAGTGAACCCCCAGGGGGAGCGGTGGGTTCGGGTACGCAGTATTTT
once,TRBV7-2,TRBD2,TRBJ2-1,CASSLGGRLAGAYNEQFF,TGTGCCAGCAGCTTAGGTGGCCGGCTAGCGGGGGCATACAATGAGCAGTTCTTC
-,TRBV5-6,-,TRBJ1-1,CASSQGPGVMNTEAFF,TGTGCCAGCAGCCAGGGGCCAGGGGTCATGAACACTGAAGCTTTCTTT
-,TRBV19,TRBD1,TRBJ1-4,CASSDRATNEKLFF,TGTGCCAGTAGTGACAGGGCGACTAATGAAAAACTGTTTTTT
few,TRBV7-2,TRBD1,TRBJ1-6,CASSLGGGASPLHF,TGTGCCAGCAGCTTAGGAGGGGGCGCCTCACCCCTCCACTTT
few,TRBV10-1,-,TRBJ2-2,CASSESVGVTSGELFF,TGCGCCAGCAGTGAGTCGGTGGGAGTAACGTCCGGGGAGCTGTTTTTT
-,TRBV19,-,TRBJ1-2,CASSPPRQDYGYTF,TGTGCCAGTAGTCCACCACGACAGGACTATGGCTACACCTTC
few,TRBV4-1,TRBD1,TRBJ2-6,CASSQPGQGFPGANVLTF,TGCGCCAGCAGTCAGCCGGGACAGGGGTTCCCTGGGGCCAACGTCCTGACTTTC
-,TRBV7-9,TRBD1,TRBJ1-2,CASSLAAGGDYGYTF,TGTGCCAGCAGCTTAGCTGCAGGGGGCGACTATGGCTACACCTTC
few,TRBV6-1,-,TRBJ2-7,CASSLRTGDEQYF,TGTGCCAGCAGTCTCAGGACGGGGGACGAGCAGTACTTC